This T cell receptor (beta chain) stems from a study of blood T cell repertoires in COVID-19. This clone appeared a few times. This CDR3 is built from 15 residues. Germline V gives CDR1 MRHNA, CDR2 SNTAGT. Trimming pared 3 bases from V and 7 bases from J, leaving 13 bases between. The assay was immunoSEQ multiplex PCR, and TCRdb's table has in-frame clones only and misses some. The table records 350,000 to 400,000 clones, approximately 87% of them present only once. The J gene is TRBJ1-6, the V gene TRBV6-4; weak D call: TRBD1 (6 bases). The receptor comes from a man aged 40-49 years in a cohort exposed to, infected with or recovered from COVID-19 (not recorded which). Sequenced input: PBMCs or T cells enriched from blood (not recorded which). The DNA of the CDR3 is TGTGCCAGCAGTGAACAGGGAACAGGAAATTCACCCCTCCACTTT. The encoded protein is CASSEQGTGNSPLHF.